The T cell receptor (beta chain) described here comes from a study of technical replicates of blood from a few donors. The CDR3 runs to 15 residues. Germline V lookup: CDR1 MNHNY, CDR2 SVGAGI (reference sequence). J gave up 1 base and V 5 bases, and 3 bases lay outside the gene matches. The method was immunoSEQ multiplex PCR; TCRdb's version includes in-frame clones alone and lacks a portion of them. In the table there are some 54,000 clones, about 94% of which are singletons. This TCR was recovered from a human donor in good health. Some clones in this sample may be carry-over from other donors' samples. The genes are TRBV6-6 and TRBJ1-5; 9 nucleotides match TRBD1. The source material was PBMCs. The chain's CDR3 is CASSRTGDSNQPQHF. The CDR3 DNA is TGTGCCAGCAGTCGGACAGGGGACAGCAATCAGCCCCAGCATTTT.